The sequence of this TCR beta chain was determined in a study of T-cell memory formation after mild COVID-19 (dated by TCRdb to about 2021). Broadly, across the study: Most TCR sequence clusters were specific to one of the two donors. Two young, previously healthy adult volunteers made up the cohort, one male and one female. In a couple of donors, T-cell clones that expanded and contracted after mild COVID-19 were tracked by sequencing TCRalpha and TCRbeta repertoires over time. Beyond this particular receptor, the publication reports: The study covered only a couple of mild cases, and larger cohorts including severe cases with pre-infection samples were considered necessary. Clones that contracted from day 15 to 85 showed balanced CD4/CD8 phenotypes, whereas a second wave of clones that expanded from day 15 to 37 leaned towards CD4+. Whether the second-wave clones peaking on day 37 were SARS-CoV-2 specific was not confirmed. Contracting CD4+ clones were located mainly in the CM and EM memory subsets, whereas CD8+ clones were found to be enriched in EMRA. Some responding clones were detected in pre-infection memory, which suggested that pre-existing cross-reactive memory T cells had joined the SARS-CoV-2 response.

The run used an Illumina NovaSeq 6000. TCRalpha and TCRbeta cDNA libraries were constructed by 5'RACE with constant-segment primers, with sample barcodes and unique molecular identifiers being introduced. Trizol reagent was used to extract RNA from every sample. Amplification of the libraries took two PCR steps, and the second step added a second sample barcode plus Illumina TruSeq adapters. Sequencing of the libraries was done on an Illumina NovaSeq, producing 2 x 150 bp paired-end reads. The paper's data handling went like this. Reads were demultiplexed and collapsed into UMI-guided consensus sequences with migec v1.2.7. Using mixcr v2.1.11, UMI consensuses were aligned to TRA and TRB V and J templates and then assembled into clonotypes. Expanded or contracted clonotypes were those called significant by both edgeR and NoisET, with noise models trained on biological replicates. For edgeR calls, the cutoffs were a false discovery rate-adjusted p below 0.01 and a log2 fold-change threshold of 1. As an exploratory analysis of dynamics, PCA with hierarchical clustering was applied to max-normalized trajectories of the 1000 most abundant clonotypes. Separately sequenced CD4+ and CD8+ repertoires were used to assign the CD4 or CD8 phenotype of responding clones. Through fastp at Q25 and MiXCR, TCRdb rebuilt clones from the public reads, retaining in-frame beta chains. Each entry merges the rows of one CDR3 protein and shows their most common DNA and genes. These V and J calls rely on TCRdb rather than the paper's analysis. Across this sample there are 430,000 or so distinct CDR3 sequences, with about 23% seen only once. Roughly an eighth of the sample comes from the top ten.

The cysteine opens and the phenylalanine closes a CDR3 of 15 amino acids. Only the CDR3 region is kept as DNA, spanning 45 bases read in frame from base 1. CDR1 and CDR2, per the germline V gene (reference sequence), are SGHKS and YYEKEE. The germline V end is reduced by 0 bases and the J end by 7 bases; junction bases left unmatched: 3. This clonotype was counted a few times. No cognate antigen has been identified for it. Per-nucleotide qualities are absent, and no much larger clonotype sits a single base away. Ficoll-Paque density gradient centrifugation was used to isolate PBMCs. Recombination connected TRBV5-5 to TRBJ2-1, with 11 central nucleotides matching TRBD2. The material sequenced was PBMCs or a T cell subset sorted from them (not recorded which). This sequence originates from an adult woman who had mild COVID-19 (a few samples of this study predate the infection). The sample titles of this study are shuffled in the database, so cell type and time point are left out; the donor was told from shared clones. At the DNA level, the sequence is TGTGCCAGCAGCTTGGGACTAGCGGGATGGAATGAGCAGTTCTTC. Translation gives CASSLGLAGWNEQFF.